These T cell receptor beta chains were read from a single sample in a study of a mutant IDH1 vaccine in newly diagnosed glioma. Using immunoSEQ multiplex PCR, the repertoire was profiled, and TCRdb retains in-frame clones only, with some absent. This table holds around 30,000 clones, 60% to 85% found once. Source: peripheral blood mononuclear cells (PBMCs), taken from a glioma patient treated with radiotherapy, temozolomide or both. The receptors shown here come from a man in his forties or fifties with glioma. Some clones in this sample may be carry-over from other donors' samples. Both conserved end residues are part of each CDR3. D genes are given only for firm matches. The listing skips clone size in some rows; elsewhere it reads once, few, many or a size class.

TRBJ2-1 . TRBV10-3 . TGTGCCATCAGGGGGGATGGGGGCGTCTCCTACAATGAGCAGTTCTTC CAIRGDGGVSYNEQFF
TRBJ2-7 . TRBV6-6 . TGTGCCAGCAGTCCAGCCCTAGGAAGGAGCTTGAGGGAGCAGTACTTC CASSPALGRSLREQYF
TRBJ2-1 . TRBV5-4 . TGTGCCAGCAGCTTGGGTGATTTCAATGAGCAGTTCTTC CASSLGDFNEQFF
TRBJ1-1 . TRBV30 . TGTGCCGGGGGGCATTGGCCAGGGAACACTGAAGCTTTCTTT CAGGHWPGNTEAFF
TRBJ1-2 . TRBV5-4 . TGTGCCAGCAGCTCTCTTTGGGACGTGACGTATGGCTACACCTTC CASSSLWDVTYGYTF
TRBJ1-2 TRBD1 TRBV5-4 . TGTGCCAGCAGCTTTCGACAGGGGGATATCAATGGCTACACCTTC CASSFRQGDINGYTF
TRBJ2-5 . TRBV2 . TGTGCCTGTAGGGGTAGGTTGTTAGGAGAGACCCAGTACTTC CACRGRLLGETQYF
TRBJ1-4 . TRBV11-3 . TGTGCCAGCAGCTCCTTAACAGGGACGATTGAAAAACTGTTTTTT CASSSLTGTIEKLFF
TRBJ1-5 . TRBV19 . TGTGCCAGTAGTTACGGGGAGTATAGCAATCAGCCCCAGCATTTT CASSYGEYSNQPQHF
TRBJ1-1 . TRBV18 . TGTGCCAGCTCCGCCGGACAGACAAACACTGAAGCTTTCTTT CASSAGQTNTEAFF
TRBJ1-2 . TRBV10-3 . TGTGCCATAGTAGGGGAGAGCGGCTATGGCTACACCTTC CAIVGESGYGYTF
TRBJ1-1 . TRBV20-1 few TGCAGTGCTAGAGATAACACTGAAGCTTTCTTT CSARDNTEAFF
TRBJ1-1 TRBD1 TRBV7-8 . TGTGCCAGCAGCTTAGCAGGATCCGGGACAGGGGAGTTGAACACTGAAGCTTTCTTT CASSLAGSGTGELNTEAFF
TRBJ1-6 TRBD1 TRBV30 . TGTGCCTCGGAAGGCCCAGCAGGGGGGGTCAGTTCACCCCTCCACTTT CASEGPAGGVSSPLHF
TRBJ1-2 . TRBV27 . TGTGCCAGCAGTTTAGAAGGTCTCTATGGCTACACCTTC CASSLEGLYGYTF
TRBJ1-1 . TRBV28 . TGTGCCAGCAGTTTATATACGGTATTTGGCACTGAAGCTTTCTTT CASSLYTVFGTEAFF
TRBJ1-4 . TRBV6-5 . TGTGCCAGCAGAGCCGAGGTACATGAAAAACTGTTTTTT CASRAEVHEKLFF
TRBJ2-1 . TRBV5-1 . TGCGCCAGCAGCTTGCGGGCGGGAAATGAGCAGTTCTTC CASSLRAGNEQFF
TRBJ1-6 . TRBV4-3 . TGCGCCAGCAGCCCAGAACTTGGAGGTGGCTCACCCCTCCACTTT CASSPELGGGSPLHF
TRBJ2-7 TRBD1 TRBV10-3 . TGTGCCATCAGTGAATCGACAGGGAGTAACGAGCAGTACTTC CAISESTGSNEQYF
TRBJ1-1 . TRBV6-6 . TGTGCCAGCAGTTACTCCAACGTGAACACTGAAGCTTTCTTT CASSYSNVNTEAFF
TRBJ1-2 TRBD1 TRBV2 . TGTGCCAGCAGCCGGAGGACAGGGGACGGCTACACCTTC CASSRRTGDGYTF
TRBJ1-4 . TRBV11-2 . TGTGCCAGCAGCTCGACTCGGGGAAGGCAAAAACTGTTTTTT CASSSTRGRQKLFF
TRBJ1-1 . TRBV6-6 . TGTGCCAGCAGCCACGGGAGCCTGGGGGTCACTGAAGCTTTCTTT CASSHGSLGVTEAFF
TRBJ1-1 . TRBV15 . TGTGCCACCAGCGGGAACACTGAAGCTTTCTTT CATSGNTEAFF
TRBJ1-1 . TRBV10-3 . TGTGCCATCAGTGAGTCCGGCGGCACTGAAGCTTTCTTT CAISESGGTEAFF
TRBJ1-6 TRBD1 TRBV6-6 medium-sized TGTGCCAGCAGTCGGGGACAGGGGAGACCCCTCCACTTT CASSRGQGRPLHF
TRBJ2-7 TRBD1 TRBV28 . TGTGCCAGCAGTTCCTATGGACAGGGCTCCTACGAGCAGTACTTC CASSSYGQGSYEQYF
TRBJ2-2 TRBD1 TRBV6-5 few TGTGCCAGCAGGTTGGACAGGGGCACCGGGGAGCTGTTTTTT CASRLDRGTGELFF
TRBJ2-2 . TRBV7-8 . TGTGCCAGCAGCCGGTACAGGGTGGGCACCGGGGAGCTGTTTTTT CASSRYRVGTGELFF
TRBJ2-5 TRBD1 TRBV20-1 . TGCAGTCCACAGGGGCTGGGGACCCAGTACTTC CSPQGLGTQYF
TRBJ1-5 . TRBV18 few TGTGCCAGCTCACCCGCGGGGAGGGAGGCTCAGCCCCAGCATTTT CASSPAGREAQPQHF
TRBJ1-2 . TRBV7-9 few TGTGCCAGCAGCTTAGTCGGGGGAGGTGATGGCTACACCTTC CASSLVGGGDGYTF
TRBJ2-1 TRBD1 TRBV5-6 . TGTGCCAGCAGCCTACCCCGGGACAGCCTCGATGAGCAGTTCTTC CASSLPRDSLDEQFF
TRBJ2-1 . TRBV5-1 . TGCGCCAGCAAGGTGGCGAGCTCCTACAATGAGCAGTTCTTC CASKVASSYNEQFF
TRBJ1-5 . TRBV4-2 . TGTGCCAGCAGCCAAGACCTCCCGGTCGGCTATAGCAATCAGCCCCAGCATTTT CASSQDLPVGYSNQPQHF
TRBJ2-5 TRBD2 TRBV9 . TGTGCCAGCAGTGGGACTAGCGGGAGTAGAGAGACCCAGTACTTC CASSGTSGSRETQYF
TRBJ2-1 . TRBV7-9 . TGTGCCAGCAGCTCTTCGGGGCCCTACAATGAGCAGTTCTTC CASSSSGPYNEQFF
TRBJ2-2 TRBD2 TRBV7-9 . TGTGCCAGCAGCTTAGTTTCTTGGGAGGGCCGATCCGGGGAGCTGTTTTTT CASSLVSWEGRSGELFF
TRBJ2-7 . TRBV4-1 . TGCGCCAGCAGCCAAGAACGTACGGATTTTGAGCAGTACTTC CASSQERTDFEQYF
TRBJ1-3 . TRBV6-5 . TGTGCCAGCAGTTACTCACTAGCCGGCTCTGGAAACACCATATATTTT CASSYSLAGSGNTIYF
TRBJ1-2 TRBD1 TRBV7-9 . TGTGCCAGCACCAGCCTCGGGACAGGGCTTGGCTACACCTTC CASTSLGTGLGYTF
TRBJ1-1 . TRBV6-6 . TGTGCCAGCAGTTACGTCGGGGAGGCTGAAGCTTTCTTT CASSYVGEAEAFF
TRBJ1-3 . TRBV14 . TGTGCCAGCAGCCTAGGAAACACCATATATTTT CASSLGNTIYF
TRBJ2-2 TRBD2 TRBV11-2 . TGTGCCAGCAGCTTTCCGACTAGCGGGGGGAGAAAAACCGGGGAGCTGTTTTTT CASSFPTSGGRKTGELFF
TRBJ1-4 TRBD1 TRBV5-1 . TGCGCCAGCAGCCCCGACAGGGGTCGGGAAAAACTGTTTTTT CASSPDRGREKLFF
TRBJ2-1 . TRBV5-1 . TGCGCCAGCAGCGGAGGGACAGTAAGTTACAATGAGCAGTTCTTC CASSGGTVSYNEQFF
TRBJ2-3 TRBD2 TRBV7-2 . TGTGCCAGCAGCTTAGGCCTAGCGGGGGAGACAGATACGCAGTATTTT CASSLGLAGETDTQYF
TRBJ1-5 . TRBV6-6 few TGTGCCAGCAGTTACCAGGGACGCAATCAGCCCCAGCATTTT CASSYQGRNQPQHF
TRBJ2-6 TRBD2 TRBV2 few TGTGCCAGCAGTGAAGCTGCGACTAGCGTCTCTGGGGCCAACGTCCTGACTTTC CASSEAATSVSGANVLTF
TRBJ2-1 . TRBV5-6 . TGTGCCAGCAGCTCCAGACTGGACGGGCCCTACAATGAGCAGTTCTTC CASSSRLDGPYNEQFF
TRBJ2-2 . TRBV18 . TGTGCCAGCTCACCACTGGATGGAGGGGGCAACACCGGGGAGCTGTTTTTT CASSPLDGGGNTGELFF
TRBJ2-5 . TRBV29-1 . TGCAGCTATGGGGCTTCTGGAAAGACCCAGTACTTC CSYGASGKTQYF
TRBJ1-1 TRBD1 TRBV7-2 . TGTGCCAGCAGCTACCCAGGGGGCAAGGAAAACACTGAAGCTTTCTTT CASSYPGGKENTEAFF